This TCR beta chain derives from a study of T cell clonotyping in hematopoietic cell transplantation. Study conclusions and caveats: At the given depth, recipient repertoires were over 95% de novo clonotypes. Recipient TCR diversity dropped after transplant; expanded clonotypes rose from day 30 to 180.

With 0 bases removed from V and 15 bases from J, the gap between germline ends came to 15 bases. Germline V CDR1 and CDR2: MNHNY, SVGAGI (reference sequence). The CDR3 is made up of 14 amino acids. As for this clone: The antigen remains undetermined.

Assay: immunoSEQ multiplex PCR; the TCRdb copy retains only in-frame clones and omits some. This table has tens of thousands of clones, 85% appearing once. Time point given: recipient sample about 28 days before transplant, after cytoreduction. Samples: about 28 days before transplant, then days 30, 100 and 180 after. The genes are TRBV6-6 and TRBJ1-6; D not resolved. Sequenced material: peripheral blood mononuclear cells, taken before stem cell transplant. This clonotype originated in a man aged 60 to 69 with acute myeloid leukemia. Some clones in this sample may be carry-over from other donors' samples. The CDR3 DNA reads TGTGCCAGCAGTTACTCGACGGCCGAAATTCACCTCCACTTT. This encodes CASSYSTAEIHLHF.